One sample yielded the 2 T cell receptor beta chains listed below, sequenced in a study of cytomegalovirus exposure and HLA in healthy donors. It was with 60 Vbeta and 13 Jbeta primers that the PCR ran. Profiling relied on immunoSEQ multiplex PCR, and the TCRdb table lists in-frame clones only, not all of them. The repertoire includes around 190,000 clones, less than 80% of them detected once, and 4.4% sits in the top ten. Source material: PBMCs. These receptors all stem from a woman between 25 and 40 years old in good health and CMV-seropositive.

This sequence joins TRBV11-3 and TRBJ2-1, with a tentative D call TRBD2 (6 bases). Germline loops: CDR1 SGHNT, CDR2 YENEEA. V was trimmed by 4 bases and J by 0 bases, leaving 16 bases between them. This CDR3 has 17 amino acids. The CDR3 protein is CASSSMTSQGSYNEQFF. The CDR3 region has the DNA TGTGCCAGCAGCTCCATGACTAGTCAAGGCTCCTACAATGAGCAGTTCTTC.

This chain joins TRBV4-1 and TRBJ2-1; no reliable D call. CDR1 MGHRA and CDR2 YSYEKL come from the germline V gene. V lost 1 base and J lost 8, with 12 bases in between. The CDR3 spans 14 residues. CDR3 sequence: CASSQGGVIYEQFF. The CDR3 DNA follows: TGCGCCAGCAGCCAAGGAGGCGTAATCTATGAGCAGTTCTTC.